These 24 T cell receptor beta chains share one sample of origin, sequenced in a study of Graves' ophthalmopathy and Graves' hyperthyroidism. RNA transcripts provided the template for amplifying TCR beta CDR3 regions. First-round RT-PCR used HTBI primers; second-round multiplex PCR followed. TCRdb independently ran MiXCR on the multiplex PCR reads; one entry per CDR3 protein. The table has 650,000 to 800,000 distinct CDR3 sequences, under 50% seen once. The sample was peripheral blood. The receptors stem from an adult man with Graves' ophthalmopathy.

The chain is built from TRBV7-2 and TRBJ2-3; D uncertain. V was cut by 1 base and J by 0 bases, with 8 bases left in between. CDR3 size: 15 residues. Germline V gives CDR1 SGHTA, CDR2 FQGNSA. CDR3 residues: CASSLDSISTDTQYF. CDR3 bases: TGTGCCAGCAGCTTAGACTCGATAAGCACAGATACGCAGTATTTT.

The chain is built from TRBV12-3 or TRBV12-4 and TRBJ1-2; 9 positions match TRBD1. CDR3 length: 13 amino acids. The ends lost 7 bases at V and 12 bases at J; junction bases unmatched: 12. CDR3 amino acids: CASTSGQGVRNTF. As DNA, the CDR3 is TGTGCCAGCACCTCGGGACAGGGTGTCCGGAACACCTTC.

Comments on this clonotype: A much larger clone differs from this one at a single base, so this may be a read error. The V call is TRBV11-1, the J call TRBJ2-6; D is ambiguous. The CDR3 runs 15 residues. The V end lost 5 bases, the J end lost 5 bases, and 13 bases lay between the germline ends. Germline CDR1 is SGHAT and CDR2 is FQDESV (reference sequence). The CDR3: CASSLTLPWANVLTF. CDR3 in DNA: TGTGCCAGCAGCCTGACTCTTCCCTGGGCCAACGTCCTGACTTTC.

The chain is built from TRBV7-9 and TRBJ1-1; 8 bases align to TRBD1. CDR1 SEHNR and CDR2 FQNEAQ come from the germline V gene (reference sequence). V gave up 5 bases and J gave up 7 bases; unmatched junction bases: 3. This CDR3 is built from 12 residues. CDR3 sequence: CASSKDRDEAFF. The CDR3 DNA sequence: TGTGCCAGCAGCAAGGACAGGGATGAAGCTTTCTTT.

This clonotype was seen repeatedly, ten times or more. This chain connects TRBV5-1 to TRBJ1-5, with D unresolved. The CDR3 is 13 residues long. V was clipped by 3 bases and J by 5 bases, with 9 bases between them. Germline values: CDR1 SGHRS, CDR2 YFSETQ. In DNA form, the CDR3 reads TGCGCCAGCAGCTCTGCTCCGGATCAGCCCCAGCATTTT. It codes for CASSSAPDQPQHF. Looking up the rest from reference TRBV5-1 and TRBJ1-5 gives the full variable domain: KAGVTQTPRYLIKTRGQQVTLSCSPISGHRSVSWYQQTPGQGLQFLFEYFSETQRNKGNFPGRFSGRQFSNSRSEMNVSTLELGDSALYLCASSSAPDQPQHFGDGTRLSIL.

This clonotype was seen more than once but under ten times. The rearrangement uses TRBV3-1 and TRBJ1-1; TRBD1 matches at 8 bases. Germline V gene data show CDR1 as LGHDT and CDR2 as YNNKEL (reference sequence). With 0 bases clipped from V and 1 base from J, the junction kept 10 bases outside the gene matches. The CDR3 sequence is 18 residues long. CDR3 in amino acids: CASSQDPGQGAGNTEAFF. Written as DNA, the CDR3 is TGTGCCAGCAGCCAAGATCCAGGCCAGGGGGCAGGGAACACTGAAGCTTTCTTT.

This clonotype was seen many times. This chain joins TRBV10-3 and TRBJ1-1; D unclear. The CDR3 consists of 17 residues. Trimming took 3 bases from V and 7 from J, leaving 24 bases between them. The germline V gene encodes CDR1 ENHRY and CDR2 SYGVKD. The CDR3 DNA is TGTGCCATCAGTGAAAGGAGACAAGGGTTGGCAGGTCTTGAAGCTTTCTTT. It codes for CAISERRQGLAGLEAFF.

Ten or more counts support this clonotype. The chain carries TRBV24-1 and TRBJ2-2; D is unclear. This CDR3 region has 14 residues. The germline V and J ends were trimmed by 4 bases and 0 bases, with 5 bases remaining between them. Germline CDR1 KGHDR, CDR2 SFDVKD. The DNA for the CDR3 is TGTGCCACCAGTGAGGGTGCGAACACCGGGGAGCTGTTTTTT. Its translation is CATSEGANTGELFF.

This clonotype was seen repeatedly, ten times or more. The J gene is TRBJ1-1, the V gene TRBV12-3 or TRBV12-4; maybe TRBD1 (6 bases). The CDR3 runs to 14 residues. Between the trimmed V and J ends, which lost 6 bases and 0 bases, there was a span of 11 bases. The CDR3 protein is CASRGDTMNTEAFF. CDR3 DNA: TGTGCCAGCAGAGGGGACACAATGAACACTGAAGCTTTCTTT.

This clonotype was recorded at least ten times. The chain combines TRBV5-1 with TRBJ1-4; TRBD1 matches 7 bases. Germline V gives CDR1 SGHRS, CDR2 YFSETQ. The CDR3 sequence is 14 residues long. J lost 8 bases, V lost 2 bases, and 6 bases had no gene match. The CDR3 DNA reads as TGCGCCAGCAGCTTCGGTCAGGGGGAGGAAAAACTGTTTTTT. Protein product: CASSFGQGEEKLFF.

CDR3 nucleotide sequence: TGCAGCGTTGAAGTCCACCTTACAGCGGGAGGGCCGATAGATACGCAGTATTTT. This codes for CSVEVHLTAGGPIDTQYF. The V gene is TRBV29-1, the J gene TRBJ2-3, with 10 bases lining up with TRBD2. The ends lost 1 base at V and 5 bases at J; junction bases unmatched: 15. This CDR3 is built from 18 residues. Germline-derived CDR1 and CDR2 are SQVTM and ANQGSEA.

This clonotype appeared a single time. The CDR3 end shows no conserved phenylalanine or tryptophan, and so a read error is likely. This chain connects TRBV2 to TRBJ1-6; TRBD1 might be the D (6 bases). The V gene's germline CDR1 is SNHLY and CDR2 FYNNEI. CDR3 length: 16 residues. Trimming took off 3 bases at V and 13 bases at J, with 22 bases between the two ends. In nucleotides, the CDR3 is TGTGCCAGCAGTGACTCTGGGGACATAAGTGATCAGCCCCTCCACCTT. Protein: CASSDSGDISDQPLHL.

This clonotype was counted many times. The chain has TRBV25-1 and TRBJ1-1; D unclear. V lost 4 bases, J lost 5 bases, and 11 bases lay in between. CDR1 is MGHDK and CDR2 is SYGVNS in the germline V gene. The length of the CDR3 is 13 residues. CDR3 in DNA: TGTGCCAGCAGTGTTGAGGGTATGACTGAAGCTTTCTTT. Protein product: CASSVEGMTEAFF.

This clonotype was detected only a few times. The V and J genes are TRBV7-2 and TRBJ2-3; D call uncertain. The CDR3 loop spans 13 amino acids. The germline V gene has CDR1 SGHTA and CDR2 FQGNSA. With 5 bases removed from V and 5 bases from J, the gap between germline ends came to 11 bases. The CDR3 bases are TGTGCCAGCAGCCCCGGAAATTTAGATACGCAGTATTTT. Translation gives CASSPGNLDTQYF. The full variable domain, completed using reference TRBV7-2 and TRBJ2-3, is GAGVSQSPSNKVTEKGKDVELRCDPISGHTALYWYRQSLGQGLEFLIYFQGNSAPDKSGLPSDRFSAERTGGSVSTLTIQRTQQEDSAVYLCASSPGNLDTQYFGPGTRLTVL.

This clonotype has ten or more counts. The chain combines TRBV11-2 with TRBJ1-1; no clear D gene. This CDR3 has 14 amino acids. Germline assignment: CDR1 SGHAT and CDR2 FQNNGV. Trimming stripped 2 bases from V and 0 bases from J, with 7 bases between. CDR3 loop: CASSLTSVNTEAFF. The CDR3 nucleotides are TGTGCCAGCAGCTTAACTTCAGTGAACACTGAAGCTTTCTTT.

The gene calls are TRBV2 and TRBJ2-7; 11 nucleotides match TRBD2. The V segment lost 8 bases and the J segment 6 bases; nucleotides outside the gene matches: 12. The CDR3 covers 15 residues. The germline gives CDR1 SNHLY, CDR2 FYNNEI. The CDR3 DNA follows: TGTGCCAGCGGGGGGGGGACTAGCGGCACGGTCGAGCAGTACTTC. It translates to CASGGGTSGTVEQYF. Based on the CDR3 plus reference TRBV2 and TRBJ2-7, the full variable domain is EPEVTQTPSHQVTQMGQEVILRCVPISNHLYFYWYRQILGQKVEFLVSFYNNEISEKSEIFDDQFSVERPDGSNFTLKIRSTKLEDSAMYFCASGGGTSGTVEQYFGPGTRLTVT.

This clonotype was counted only a few times. The rearrangement links TRBV7-9 to TRBJ2-7; TRBD2 matches 11 bases. The germline CDR1 and CDR2 sequences are SEHNR and FQNEAQ (reference sequence). Trimming removed 5 bases from V and 3 bases from J; junction bases left unmatched: 15. The CDR3 is 18 residues long. CDR3 DNA sequence: TGTGCCAGCAGCCCCTACCTCCTTAGCGGGAGGGCCCTCTACGAGCAGTACTTC. Residues: CASSPYLLSGRALYEQYF.

To note about this clonotype: Likely a read error: the CDR3 ends without its conserved phenylalanine or tryptophan. The chain recombines TRBV2 with TRBJ2-7; unclear D gene. The V end was cut by 5 bases, the J end by 5 bases, with 34 bases between. Germline V gene sequence: CDR1 SNHLY, CDR2 FYNNEI. The CDR3 has 20 residues. The CDR3 region is CASSPRRPNNLDSSVHEQYL. CDR3 nucleotide sequence: TGTGCCAGCAGTCCCCGAAGACCGAACAACTTAGATAGCAGTGTCCACGAGCAGTACCTC.

This clonotype has a single count. One junction end does not reproduce the germline sequence, and a read error may be involved. The chain joins TRBV11-2 to TRBJ2-6; 7 bases match TRBD1. Germline values: CDR1 SGHAT, CDR2 FQNNGV. The CDR3 has 13 residues. The CDR3 sequence is CASSLVVEGGSAF. The CDR3, as DNA: TGTGCCAGCAGCTTAGTGGTGGAAGGGGGCTCGGCTTTC. Together with reference TRBV11-2 and TRBJ2-6, the CDR3 gives the full variable domain: EAGVAQSPRYKIIEKRQSVAFWCNPISGHATLYWYQQILGQGPKLLIQFQNNGVVDDSQLPKDRFSAERLKGVDSTLKIQPAKLEDSAVYLCASSLVVEGGSAFGAGSRLTVL.

This clonotype has a count of ten or more. The junction differs from germline at one of its ends, possibly a read error. This chain connects TRBV7-7 to TRBJ2-5, with a weak D call TRBD2 (6 bases). The germline gives CDR1 SSHAT, CDR2 FNYEAQ (reference sequence). The CDR3 totals 15 residues. CDR3 nucleotides: TGTGCTAGCAGCATTAGCGGCGTTTCGGGGGAGACCCAGTACTTC. It encodes CASSISGVSGETQYF.

As concerns this clonotype: A much larger clone sits a single nucleotide away, making a read error possible. This rearrangement joins TRBV19 to TRBJ2-2, with D tentatively TRBD2 (6 bases). Trimming shortened V by 9 bases and J by 4 bases, and 15 bases separated the two germline ends. The CDR3 totals 14 residues. Germline values: CDR1 LNHDA, CDR2 SQIVND (reference sequence). In DNA form, the CDR3 reads TGTGCCAGCAGGGACCGCGGGGCCACCGGGGAGCTGTTTTTT. Translation: CASRDRGATGELFF.

The chain employs TRBV30 and TRBJ1-1; D is ambiguous. The CDR3 is made up of 11 amino acids. V was pared by 0 bases and J by 10 bases, with 9 bases between. Germline V gene sequence: CDR1 GTSNPN, CDR2 SVGIG (reference sequence). Here the CDR3 DNA reads TGTGCCTGGAGTGTACAAGGGTTAGCTTTCTTT. Encoded protein: CAWSVQGLAFF.

This clonotype was seen a few times. This chain joins TRBV5-1 and TRBJ2-2; D not resolved. V lost 1 base and J lost 0, with 10 bases in between. Germline values: CDR1 SGHRS, CDR2 YFSETQ. The CDR3 totals 16 residues. The CDR3 sequence: CASSLSSAANTGELFF. For the CDR3, the DNA is TGCGCCAGCAGCTTGTCGTCAGCCGCGAACACCGGGGAGCTGTTTTTT.

At least ten counts were recorded for this clonotype. V gene TRBV12-3 or TRBV12-4 combines with J gene TRBJ2-5; 10 positions match TRBD2. V gave up 8 bases and J gave up 2 bases; unmatched junction bases: 8. This CDR3 spans 15 amino acids. The CDR3 sequence: CASLQRGGRQETQYF. DNA of the CDR3: TGTGCCAGCCTCCAGCGGGGGGGAAGGCAAGAGACCCAGTACTTC.